This TCR beta chain was sequenced during a study of cytomegalovirus exposure and HLA in healthy donors. Study context: A prior analysis found 117 million unique TCR beta sequences from roughly 180 million T cells. Overall study findings and caveats: There was a cluster of highly shared sequence variants that was likely a sequencing artifact. Some V segments, including TRBV6-2 and TRBV6-3, were excluded as indistinguishable.

Regarding this clone: The antigen remains undetermined.

Germline CDR1 SGHTS, CDR2 YDEGEE. After removal of 0 bases from V and 5 bases from J, the junction contained 7 bases not matched to a gene. The CDR3 extends over 15 amino acids. Researchers ran the PCR with 60 Vbeta and 13 Jbeta primers. Assay used: immunoSEQ multiplex PCR; TCRdb lists only in-frame clones, some missing. The data contain around 110,000 clones, 71% of them seen just once; the ten biggest clones take up 2.8%. This TCR came from a female donor in good health and CMV-seronegative. The source material was PBMCs. The chain employs TRBV5-8 and TRBJ2-5; TRBD1 matches 7 bases. CDR3 sequence: CASSLGQGGEETQYF. CDR3 nucleotides: TGTGCCAGCAGCTTGGGACAGGGCGGCGAGGAGACCCAGTACTTC.